Presented here are 20 T cell receptor beta chains from one specimen sequenced in a study of T-cell memory formation after mild COVID-19. Each CDR3 protein is one row after TCRdb ran MiXCR on the 5' RACE reads. The sample lists 300,000 to 350,000 distinct CDR3 sequences, roughly a fifth occurring once. Specimen: PBMCs or a T cell subset sorted from them (not recorded which). The receptors derive from a man younger than 35 who had mild COVID-19 (a few samples of this study predate the infection). Cell type and time point are not known.

V usage is TRBV6-5 and J usage is TRBJ2-7, with 9 bases fitting TRBD1. V was pared by 0 bases and J by 1 base, with 10 bases of the junction left unmatched. CDR1 is MNHEY, CDR2 SVGAGI, per germline. The CDR3 consists of 18 residues. The chain's CDR3 is CASSYSLIGTGISYEQYF. The CDR3 DNA reads as TGTGCCAGCAGTTACTCCCTGATCGGGACAGGGATTTCCTACGAGCAGTACTTC.

The V call is TRBV4-1, the J call TRBJ2-7; D remains unclear. The germline V gene has CDR1 MGHRA and CDR2 YSYEKL. Trimming left V 1 base short and J 0 bases short, with 7 bases between. The CDR3 is 14 residues long. This CDR3 is CASSQAGPSYEQYF. The DNA of the CDR3 is TGCGCCAGCAGCCAAGCAGGTCCCTCCTACGAGCAGTACTTC.

This clonotype has more than one count but fewer than ten. The V and J genes are TRBV7-9 and TRBJ1-1, with D perhaps TRBD1 (6 bases). Germline values: CDR1 SEHNR, CDR2 FQNEAQ (reference sequence). Trimming took 4 bases from V and 3 from J, leaving 24 bases between them. The CDR3 is made up of 18 amino acids. The DNA for the CDR3 is TGTGCCAGCAGCTCTTTTAAGGGGGACCTCCTCGTGGACACTGAAGCTTTCTTT. This translates into CASSSFKGDLLVDTEAFF.

This clonotype was counted between two and nine times. The chain uses TRBV6-2 or TRBV6-3 and TRBJ2-3; D remains unclear. The V gene lost 8 bases and the J gene lost 2 bases, with 8 bases spanning the gap. This CDR3 contains 12 residues. The germline gives CDR1 MNHEY, CDR2 SVGEGT. For the CDR3, the DNA is TGTGCCAGCCACGACACCACAGATACGCAGTATTTT. This gives the protein CASHDTTDTQYF.

V and J are TRBV5-1 and TRBJ2-5; the match to TRBD1 covers 8 bases. CDR1 and CDR2 from the germline V gene are SGHRS and YFSETQ. The CDR3 runs to 16 residues. V was pared by 0 bases and J by 0 bases, with 4 bases of the junction left unmatched. Here the CDR3 DNA reads TGCGCCAGCAGCTTGGGGCCGACAGGGGACCAAGAGACCCAGTACTTC. This translates into CASSLGPTGDQETQYF.

This clonotype was seen a few times. The chain has TRBV7-2 and TRBJ2-3; tentatively, D is TRBD2 (5 bases). The CDR3 length is 13 residues. V was cut by 1 base and J by 14 bases, with 16 bases left in between. Germline lookup yields CDR1 SGHTA and CDR2 FQGNSA. In nucleotides, the CDR3 is TGTGCCAGCAGCTTAGGTGGGCGCGGGCAGGTGTATTTT. Translated, it gives CASSLGGRGQVYF.

The J gene is TRBJ2-2, the V gene TRBV2; D is uncertain. Trimming stripped 9 bases from V and 4 bases from J, with 12 bases between. Germline CDR1 and CDR2: SNHLY and FYNNEI. The CDR3 is 13 residues long. The CDR3 region is CARADGFTGELFF. The CDR3 DNA reads TGTGCCAGGGCGGACGGATTCACCGGGGAGCTGTTTTTT.

The CDR3 region has the DNA TGCAGCACCTGGACAGGGGTCACCGGGGAGCTGTTTTTT. Protein: CSTWTGVTGELFF. The chain has TRBV29-1 and TRBJ2-2, with 9 bases that match TRBD1. Germline CDR1 reads SQVTM; CDR2 reads ANQGSEA. This CDR3 comprises 13 residues. The ends lost 8 bases at V and 4 bases at J; junction bases unmatched: 5.

This chain links TRBV5-6 with TRBJ2-3; D gene uncertain. Germline CDR1 reads SGHDT; CDR2 reads YYEEEE. The CDR3 totals 13 residues. Trimming cost V 0 bases and J 4 bases, with 6 bases left between them. The chain's CDR3 is CASSLGISDTQYF. The CDR3 nucleotides read TGTGCCAGCAGCTTGGGGATCTCAGATACGCAGTATTTT.

This clonotype was counted at least ten times. This chain joins TRBV7-2 and TRBJ2-5, with D unclear. Germline V gene data show CDR1 as SGHTA and CDR2 as FQGNSA. V was clipped by 5 bases and J by 1 base, with 14 bases between them. This CDR3 region has 15 residues. The CDR3 DNA reads TGTGCCAGCAGCCCCCGGTACATCTTCCAAGAGACCCAGTACTTC. Its translation is CASSPRYIFQETQYF.

The chain has TRBV11-2 and TRBJ2-5; D call uncertain. CDR1 is SGHAT and CDR2 is FQNNGV in the germline V gene. V was trimmed by 2 bases and J by 3 bases, leaving 10 bases between them. This CDR3 has 14 amino acids. The CDR3 coding sequence is TGTGCCAGCAGCTTAAATTCAAAGGAAGAGACCCAGTACTTC. This gives the protein CASSLNSKEETQYF.

This clonotype was seen a handful of times. V usage is TRBV12-3 or TRBV12-4 and J usage is TRBJ2-1; 10 nucleotides align to TRBD2. The CDR3 is made up of 17 amino acids. After removal of 6 bases from V and 6 bases from J, the junction contained 14 bases not matched to a gene. In nucleotides, the CDR3 is TGTGCCAGCAGGACCCCTCCGGGACTAGCGCAGACCAATGAGCAGTTCTTC. Translating gives CASRTPPGLAQTNEQFF.

The rearrangement joins TRBV11-2 to TRBJ1-1; no clear D gene. Germline CDR1 reads SGHAT; CDR2 reads FQNNGV. The V gene lost 5 bases and the J gene lost 4 bases, with 17 bases spanning the gap. The CDR3 spans 15 residues. The CDR3 is CASSILGGLPTEAFF. The CDR3 region has the DNA TGTGCCAGCAGCATATTGGGAGGGTTGCCCACTGAAGCTTTCTTT. The complete variable domain, with remaining parts taken from reference TRBV11-2 and TRBJ1-1, reads EAGVAQSPRYKIIEKRQSVAFWCNPISGHATLYWYQQILGQGPKLLIQFQNNGVVDDSQLPKDRFSAERLKGVDSTLKIQPAKLEDSAVYLCASSILGGLPTEAFFGQGTRLTVV.

This clonotype came up a few times. The V call is TRBV6-6, the J call TRBJ2-5; TRBD1 matches 9 bases. The CDR3 consists of 14 residues. Germline V gives CDR1 MNHNY, CDR2 SVGAGI (reference sequence). V lost 7 bases, J lost 0 bases, and 3 bases stayed unmatched. In DNA form, the CDR3 reads TGTGCCAGCAAGGGACAGGGCCACCAAGAGACCCAGTACTTC. This translates into CASKGQGHQETQYF.

The chain carries TRBV20-1 and TRBJ2-3, with D tentatively TRBD2 (5 bases). V gave up 0 bases and J gave up 4 bases, with 14 bases separating them. Germline CDR1 is DFQATT and CDR2 is SNEGSKA (reference sequence). This CDR3 comprises 15 residues. The CDR3 DNA sequence: TGCAGTGCTAGAGATGGATCTAGCCGGGCAGATACGCAGTATTTT. This codes for CSARDGSSRADTQYF.

This clonotype turned up a few times. The chain joins TRBV7-2 to TRBJ2-1, with TRBD2 matching 8 bases. Looked up from germline, CDR1 is SGHTA and CDR2 is FQGNSA. Germline trimming cut 2 bases from V and 4 bases from J; bases unmatched to any gene: 4. The CDR3 contains 15 residues. The CDR3 DNA reads as TGTGCCAGCAGCTTAAGCGGGGGACTATACAATGAGCAGTTCTTC. It is translated as CASSLSGGLYNEQFF.

In its sample, this clonotype was seen a few times. This chain links TRBV6-1 with TRBJ2-7, with D perhaps matching TRBD1 (6 bases). This CDR3 has 13 residues. The V end was cut by 6 bases, the J end by 2 bases, with 11 bases between. The germline gives CDR1 MNHNS, CDR2 SASEGT. The chain's CDR3 is CASRGQQTYEQYF. CDR3 sequence (DNA): TGTGCCAGCAGAGGACAGCAAACCTACGAGCAGTACTTC.

The sample holds a few counts of this clonotype. The chain combines TRBV7-2 with TRBJ2-5; TRBD1 matches 7 bases. The CDR3 covers 14 residues. Trimming took 5 bases from V and 9 from J; bases not matched to a gene: 12. In germline, CDR1 is SGHTA, CDR2 FQGNSA. CDR3 nucleotides: TGTGCCAGCAGCCATCCGGACAGGCCCGAGGCCCAGTACTTC. It specifies CASSHPDRPEAQYF.

This clonotype was detected many times. This rearrangement joins TRBV5-6 to TRBJ2-3; the match to TRBD2 covers 15 bases. V lost 6 bases, J lost 3 bases, and 8 bases stayed unmatched. The CDR3 length is 17 residues. CDR1 is SGHDT and CDR2 is YYEEEE in the germline V gene. CDR3 sequence reads: CASIYLGLAGGTDTQYF. The CDR3 DNA sequence: TGTGCCAGCATCTACCTAGGACTAGCGGGGGGGACAGATACGCAGTATTTT. The whole variable domain, remainder taken from reference TRBV5-6 and TRBJ2-3, is DAGVTQSPTHLIKTRGQQVTLRCSPKSGHDTVSWYQQALGQGPQFIFQYYEEEERQRGNFPDRFSGHQFPNYSSELNVNALLLGDSALYLCASIYLGLAGGTDTQYFGPGTRLTVL.

CDR3 protein: CASSSTRGSPQFF. CDR3 DNA: TGTGCCAGCAGTTCCACTCGCGGCAGCCCCCAGTTCTTC. The chain couples TRBV6-2 or TRBV6-3 to TRBJ2-1, with no clear D. Deletions cut 4 bases from V and 13 bases from J, with 17 bases between. CDR3 length: 13 residues. Germline lookup yields CDR1 MNHEY and CDR2 SVGEGT.